The rows below give T cell receptor beta chains drawn from one sample of a study of T-cell memory formation after mild COVID-19. TCRdb called the 5' RACE reads again in MiXCR, with one record for every CDR3 protein. The table includes 350,000 to 450,000 distinct CDR3 sequences, 28% detected once. The sequencing input was PBMCs or a T cell subset sorted from them (not recorded which). The receptors were sampled from an adult woman who had mild COVID-19 (a few samples of this study predate the infection). Cell type and time point are not known. Both conserved end residues are part of each CDR3. Fields, in order: V gene, CDR3 length, J gene, CDR3 protein.

TRBV3-1,14,TRBJ2-7,CASSQFGPTYEQYF
TRBV12-3/TRBV12-4,12,TRBJ2-3,CASCKGTDTQYF
TRBV5-4,14,TRBJ2-2,CASSIGERTGELFF
TRBV7-9,16,TRBJ1-1,CASSLSWTGRNTEAFF
TRBV29-1,17,TRBJ2-3,CSVLSGGAASSTDTQYF
TRBV5-1,16,TRBJ2-1,CASSLLSGGIFNEQFF
TRBV7-3,16,TRBJ2-3,CASSFSSGSSTDTQYF
TRBV7-3,14,TRBJ2-3,CASSLGTPPDTQYF
TRBV5-5,14,TRBJ2-1,CASQDRASRNEQFF
TRBV10-3,13,TRBJ2-7,CAIGERGAYEQYF
TRBV20-1,14,TRBJ1-1,CSARGAAGNTEAFF
TRBV3-1,14,TRBJ1-1,CASSQVSTDPWSFF
TRBV2,16,TRBJ2-5,CASSEVKAGGSETQYF
TRBV4-3,17,TRBJ2-2,CASSPAGTALGTGELFF
TRBV4-3,14,TRBJ1-6,CASSQESFNSPLHF
TRBV5-1,16,TRBJ2-6,CASSVGTGSGANVLTF
TRBV4-2,17,TRBJ2-5,CASSQGTSGDLRETQYF
TRBV27,13,TRBJ2-1,CASHSVPGNEQFF
TRBV25-1,16,TRBJ2-2,CASNRQGRLNTGELFF
TRBV29-1,13,TRBJ2-2,CSVGIGGAGELFF
TRBV30,16,TRBJ1-3,CAWSSIYPGAGNTIYF
TRBV25-1,14,TRBJ2-5,CASSEFEGQETQYF
TRBV4-2,16,TRBJ2-5,CASSPDWGLAQETQYF
TRBV9,15,TRBJ2-7,CASSPLKQSIGEQYF
TRBV5-1,14,TRBJ1-4,CASAQGGVDEKLFF
TRBV20-1,16,TRBJ2-1,CSATSGNPGAYNEQFF